The 5 T cell receptor beta chains reported below all come from one sample, sequenced in a study of shared clonotypes between healthy human individuals. The repertoire was sequenced with immunoSEQ multiplex PCR; TCRdb's copy has only in-frame clones and lacks some. The repertoire holds about 120,000 clones, with around 65% as singletons. The material sequenced was memory CD8+ T cells sorted from blood. Documented subset: CD45RO+ cells pooled with CCR7-negative TemRA cells. Receptor source: a woman between 25 and 40 years old in good health.

The V gene is TRBV2, the J gene TRBJ1-1, with a possible D match to TRBD1 (6 bases). Trimming took off 6 bases at V and 6 bases at J, with 20 bases between the two ends. There are 15 residues in the CDR3. The V gene's germline CDR1 is SNHLY and CDR2 FYNNEI. The CDR3: CASSDPTGRSAEAFF. The CDR3 DNA reads as TGTGCCAGCAGCGACCCTACAGGGAGATCCGCTGAAGCTTTCTTT.

The rearrangement uses TRBV9 and TRBJ1-1, with unresolved D. The CDR3 has 13 amino acids. The V gene lost 4 bases and the J gene lost 0 bases, with 7 bases spanning the gap. Per the germline V gene, CDR1 is SGDLS and CDR2 is YYNGEE. The CDR3 DNA reads as TGTGCCAGCAGCCCCACTCTGAACACTGAAGCTTTCTTT. This encodes CASSPTLNTEAFF.

This sequence joins TRBV5-6 and TRBJ2-1, with D perhaps given as TRBD1 or TRBD2 (6 bases each). The CDR3 contains 16 residues. V shed 1 base and J shed 0 bases, with 11 bases lying between them. The germline CDR1 and CDR2 sequences are SGHDT and YYEEEE. In DNA, the CDR3 is TGTGCCAGCAGCTTGCCGGGGGCGAACTCCTACAATGAGCAGTTCTTC. Protein sequence: CASSLPGANSYNEQFF.

This clone was picked up a small number of times. V is TRBV25-1 and J is TRBJ2-5; 12 bases line up with TRBD1. Germline lookup yields CDR1 MGHDK and CDR2 SYGVNS. The CDR3 covers 15 residues. J was trimmed by 4 bases and V by 6 bases; bases with no gene match: 6. The CDR3 spells CASSKGTGGGETQYF. CDR3 DNA sequence: TGTGCCAGCAGCAAAGGGACAGGGGGCGGAGAGACCCAGTACTTC.

The chain combines TRBV14 with TRBJ2-4, with 7 bases lining up with TRBD2. The CDR3 sequence is 16 residues long. J gave up 0 bases and V 4 bases, and 6 bases lay outside the gene matches. In germline, CDR1 is SGHDN, CDR2 FVKESK. The CDR3 DNA reads as TGTGCCAGCAGCCGTTCTAGCGGACTAGCCAAAAACATTCAGTACTTC. Its protein product is CASSRSSGLAKNIQYF.